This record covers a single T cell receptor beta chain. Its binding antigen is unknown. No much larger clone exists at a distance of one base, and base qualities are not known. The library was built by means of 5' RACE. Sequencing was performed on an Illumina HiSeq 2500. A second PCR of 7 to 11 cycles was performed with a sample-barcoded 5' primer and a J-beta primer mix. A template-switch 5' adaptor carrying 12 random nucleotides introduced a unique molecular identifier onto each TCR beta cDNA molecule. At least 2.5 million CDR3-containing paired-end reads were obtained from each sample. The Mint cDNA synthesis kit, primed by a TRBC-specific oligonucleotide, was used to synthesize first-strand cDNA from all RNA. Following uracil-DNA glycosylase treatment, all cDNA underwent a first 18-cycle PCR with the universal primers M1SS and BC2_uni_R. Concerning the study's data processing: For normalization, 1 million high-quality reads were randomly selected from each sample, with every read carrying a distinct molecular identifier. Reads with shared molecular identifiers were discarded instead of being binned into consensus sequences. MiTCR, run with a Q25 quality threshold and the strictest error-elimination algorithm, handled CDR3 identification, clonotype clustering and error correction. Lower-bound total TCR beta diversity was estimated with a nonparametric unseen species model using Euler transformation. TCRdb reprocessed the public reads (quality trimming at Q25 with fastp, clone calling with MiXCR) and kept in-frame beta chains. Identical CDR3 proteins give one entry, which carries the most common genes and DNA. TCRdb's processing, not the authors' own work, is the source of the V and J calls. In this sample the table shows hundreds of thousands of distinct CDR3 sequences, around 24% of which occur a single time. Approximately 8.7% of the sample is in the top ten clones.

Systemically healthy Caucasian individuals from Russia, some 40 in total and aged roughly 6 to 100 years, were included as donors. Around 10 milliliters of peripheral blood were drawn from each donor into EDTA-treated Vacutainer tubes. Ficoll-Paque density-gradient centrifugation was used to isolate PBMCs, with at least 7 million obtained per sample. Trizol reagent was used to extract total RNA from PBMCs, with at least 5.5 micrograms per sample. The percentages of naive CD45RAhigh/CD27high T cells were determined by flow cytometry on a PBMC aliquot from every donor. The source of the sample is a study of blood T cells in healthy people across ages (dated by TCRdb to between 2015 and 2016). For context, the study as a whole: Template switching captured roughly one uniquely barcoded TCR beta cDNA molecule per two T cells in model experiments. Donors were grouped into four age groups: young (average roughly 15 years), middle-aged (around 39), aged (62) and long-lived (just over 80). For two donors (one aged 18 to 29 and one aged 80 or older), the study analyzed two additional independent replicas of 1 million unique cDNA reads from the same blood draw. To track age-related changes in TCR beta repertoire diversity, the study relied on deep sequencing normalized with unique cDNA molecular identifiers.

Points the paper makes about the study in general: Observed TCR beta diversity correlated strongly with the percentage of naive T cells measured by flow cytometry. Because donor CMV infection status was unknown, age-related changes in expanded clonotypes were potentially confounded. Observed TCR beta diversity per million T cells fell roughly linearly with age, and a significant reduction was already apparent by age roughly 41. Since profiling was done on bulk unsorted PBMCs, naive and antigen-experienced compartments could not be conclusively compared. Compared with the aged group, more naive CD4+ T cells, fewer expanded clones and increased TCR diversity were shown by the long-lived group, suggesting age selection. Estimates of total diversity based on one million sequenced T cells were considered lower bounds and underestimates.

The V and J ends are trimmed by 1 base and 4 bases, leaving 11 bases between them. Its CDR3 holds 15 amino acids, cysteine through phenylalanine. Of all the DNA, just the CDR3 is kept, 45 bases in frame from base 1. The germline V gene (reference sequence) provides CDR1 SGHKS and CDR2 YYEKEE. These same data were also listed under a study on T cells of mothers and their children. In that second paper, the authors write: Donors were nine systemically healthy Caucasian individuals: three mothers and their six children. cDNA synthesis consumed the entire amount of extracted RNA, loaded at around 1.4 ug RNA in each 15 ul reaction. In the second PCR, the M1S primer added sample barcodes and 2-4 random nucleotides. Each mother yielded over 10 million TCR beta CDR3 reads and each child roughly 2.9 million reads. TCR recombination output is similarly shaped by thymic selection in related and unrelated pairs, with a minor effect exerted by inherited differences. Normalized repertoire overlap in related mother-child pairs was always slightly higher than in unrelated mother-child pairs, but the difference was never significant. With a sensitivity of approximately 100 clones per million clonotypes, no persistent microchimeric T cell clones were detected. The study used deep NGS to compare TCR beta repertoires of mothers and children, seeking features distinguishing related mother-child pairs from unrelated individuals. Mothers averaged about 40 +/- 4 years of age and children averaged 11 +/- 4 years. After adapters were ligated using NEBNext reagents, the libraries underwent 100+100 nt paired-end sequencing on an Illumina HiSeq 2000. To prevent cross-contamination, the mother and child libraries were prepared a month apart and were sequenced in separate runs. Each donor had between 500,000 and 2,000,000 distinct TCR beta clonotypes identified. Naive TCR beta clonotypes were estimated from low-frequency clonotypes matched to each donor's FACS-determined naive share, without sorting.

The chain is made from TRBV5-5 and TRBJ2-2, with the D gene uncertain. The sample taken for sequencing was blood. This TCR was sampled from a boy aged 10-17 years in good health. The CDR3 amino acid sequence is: CASSLSGVGTGELFF. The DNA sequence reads TGTGCCAGCAGCTTGAGTGGGGTGGGCACCGGGGAGCTGTTTTTT.